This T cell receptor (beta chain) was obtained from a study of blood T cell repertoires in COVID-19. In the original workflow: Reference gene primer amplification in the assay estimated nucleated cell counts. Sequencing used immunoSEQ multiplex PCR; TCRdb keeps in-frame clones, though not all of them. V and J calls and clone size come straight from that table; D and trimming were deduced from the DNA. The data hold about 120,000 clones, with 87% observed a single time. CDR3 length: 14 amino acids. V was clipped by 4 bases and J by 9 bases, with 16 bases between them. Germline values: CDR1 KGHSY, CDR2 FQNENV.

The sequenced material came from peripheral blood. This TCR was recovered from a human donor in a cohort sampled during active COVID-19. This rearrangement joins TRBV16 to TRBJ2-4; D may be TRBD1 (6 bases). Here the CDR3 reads CASSPDSKGVIQYF. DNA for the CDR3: TGTGCCAGCAGCCCGGACTCGAAGGGGGTCATTCAGTACTTC.